Listed below are T cell receptor beta chains from one sample, sequenced in a study of OX40 agonist ivuxolimab in advanced cancers. Produced via immunoSEQ multiplex PCR; TCRdb's table is partial and in-frame only. The sample contains 65,000 or so clones, roughly 82% of which appear only once. The sample here was CD4+ or CD8+ T cells sorted from blood, taken in a trial of the OX40 agonist ivuxolimab. These receptors came from an adult with an advanced solid tumor such as melanoma, head and neck, liver or kidney cancer. Both conserved end residues are part of each CDR3. The order of the fields is J gene, CDR3 length, D gene, clone size, V gene, CDR3 DNA, CDR3 protein. A D gene is named only where the DNA matches it firmly. Where a row states a size, it is once, few, many or the class of an expanded clone; other rows omit it.

TRBJ1-6	15	TRBD1	few	TRBV5-1	TGCGCCAGCAGCACCCGGGACAGGGAAAATTCACCCCTCCACTTT	CASSTRDRENSPLHF
TRBJ2-7	15	TRBD2	-	TRBV11-2	TGTGCCAGCAGCTTAGTTGGACTAGCGGATTACGAGCAGTACTTC	CASSLVGLADYEQYF
TRBJ2-2	16	-	-	TRBV9	TGTGCCAGCAGCGTAAGGGGAGCCAGGAACACCGGGGAGCTGTTTTTT	CASSVRGARNTGELFF
TRBJ2-7	14	-	-	TRBV4-1	TGCGCCAGCAGCCCGGGTCCTAGCAGGCGCGAGCAGTACTTC	CASSPGPSRREQYF
TRBJ1-1	15	-	-	TRBV6-5	TGTGCCAGCAGTTATAACCCGGGACCGCGCACTGAAGCTTTCTTT	CASSYNPGPRTEAFF
TRBJ2-7	12	-	-	TRBV11-2	TGTGCCAGCAGCTTAGCCGGCCTCGAGCAGTACTTC	CASSLAGLEQYF
TRBJ2-5	11	-	-	TRBV20-1	TGCAGTGCTAGAGATCTGGAGACCCAGTACTTC	CSARDLETQYF
TRBJ2-5	13	-	-	TRBV19	TGTGCCAGTAGTATAGGGTCCGAAGAGACCCAGTACTTC	CASSIGSEETQYF
TRBJ2-7	15	-	-	TRBV9	TGTGCCAGCAGCGTAGACTGGGGAAAAAGCTACGAGCAGTACTTT	CASSVDWGKSYEQYF
TRBJ2-1	14	-	-	TRBV5-1	TGCGCCAGCAGCTCCGGGACTGCCTTGGGTGAGCAGTTCTTC	CASSSGTALGEQFF
TRBJ2-5	15	-	-	TRBV11-2	TGTGCCAGCAGCTTAAGTGACGGGATGGGGGAGACCCAGTACTTC	CASSLSDGMGETQYF
TRBJ1-2	14	TRBD1	-	TRBV19	TGTGCCAGTAGTATCCTAGGGGACAGGGGTGGCTACACCTTC	CASSILGDRGGYTF
TRBJ2-7	14	TRBD1	-	TRBV30	TGTGCCTGGAGTTTTGGGACAGGGCTTGAGGAGCAGTACTTC	CAWSFGTGLEEQYF
TRBJ1-4	15	-	-	TRBV4-3	TGCGCCAGCAGCCAAGACTGGCTAACTAATGAAAAACTGTTTTTT	CASSQDWLTNEKLFF
TRBJ2-7	16	TRBD2	-	TRBV4-2	TGTGCCAGCAGCCAAGATTGGCGGGAGTGGGATTACGAGCAGTACTTC	CASSQDWREWDYEQYF
TRBJ2-7	9	-	-	TRBV29-1	TGCAGCGTTGATTTTGGCAGGAACTTC	CSVDFGRNF
TRBJ2-7	13	-	-	TRBV27	TGTGCCAGCAGTTTATCGAACAGGTTCGAGCAGTACTTC	CASSLSNRFEQYF
TRBJ2-3	15	-	-	TRBV30	TGTGCCTGGAGTGTACGGGGAATGGGGTCAGATACGCAGTATTTT	CAWSVRGMGSDTQYF
TRBJ2-1	14	-	-	TRBV7-2	TGTGCCAGCAGCTTAGGGTCAGCGGGCAATGAGCAGTTCTTC	CASSLGSAGNEQFF
TRBJ1-5	13	-	-	TRBV15	TGTGCCACCAGCAGGCTGGGGAGTCAGCCCCAGCATTTT	CATSRLGSQPQHF
TRBJ2-7	14	TRBD1	few	TRBV4-1	TGCGCCAGCAGCTTGGGACAGGGAGCCTACGAGCAGTACTTC	CASSLGQGAYEQYF
TRBJ1-4	14	TRBD1	once	TRBV28	TGTGCCACGCATACAGACAGGGGTAATGAAAAACTGTTTTTT	CATHTDRGNEKLFF
TRBJ2-3	18	TRBD1	-	TRBV27	TGTGCCAGCAGTAAATGGCGGACAGGAGCTCTGGCCGGAAATACGCAGTATTTT	CASSKWRTGALAGNTQYF
TRBJ1-2	16	TRBD1	-	TRBV9	TGTGCCAGCAGCCCTCTTCCGGGACAGGGATTATATGGCTACACCTTC	CASSPLPGQGLYGYTF
TRBJ1-3	14	-	-	TRBV19	TGTGCCAGTAGGACAGGTCAATCTGGAAACACCATATATTTT	CASRTGQSGNTIYF
TRBJ1-1	15	-	once	TRBV19	TGTGCCAGTACCACTAGGGGGGGGAGACGCACTGAAGCTTTCTTT	CASTTRGGRRTEAFF
TRBJ1-1	15	-	-	TRBV4-3	TGCGCCAGCAGCCGTGACTCTAGGACAGCTATGGGGGCTTTCTTT	CASSRDSRTAMGAFF